These T cell receptor beta chains were read from a single sample in a study of Tregs in tolerant kidney transplant recipients. The method was immunoSEQ multiplex PCR; TCRdb's version includes in-frame clones alone and lacks a portion of them. This sample has around 16,000 clones, with roughly 92% found just once. Sequencing was performed on CD8+ T cells from blood. The receptors were gathered from a human donor in good health. CDR3s include the opening cysteine and the closing phenylalanine or tryptophan. D genes are given only for firm matches. A row's size may be missing; if present it is once, few, many or a size class.

.	TRBV9	TRBJ2-7	once	CASSVGSYSYEQYF	TGTGCCAGCAGCGTAGGATCCTACTCCTACGAGCAGTACTTC
TRBD2	TRBV7-3	TRBJ2-1	.	CASSFGGSIYNEQFF	TGTGCCAGCAGCTTCGGCGGGAGTATCTACAATGAGCAGTTCTTC
.	TRBV4-1	TRBJ2-3	.	CASSQDPAAGDTQYF	TGCGCCAGCAGCCAAGATCCGGCCGCGGGCGATACGCAGTATTTT
TRBD1	TRBV27	TRBJ2-3	.	CASIPDRGRTDTQYF	TGTGCCAGCATACCAGACAGGGGGCGCACAGATACGCAGTATTTT
.	TRBV7-9	TRBJ1-1	once	CASSPVLNTEAFF	TGTGCCAGCAGCCCCGTGCTGAACACTGAAGCTTTCTTT
.	TRBV29-1	TRBJ2-5	.	CSVGKGETQYF	TGCAGCGTTGGGAAGGGAGAGACCCAGTACTTC
.	TRBV9	TRBJ1-6	.	CASSVDGNPINSPLHF	TGTGCCAGCAGCGTAGACGGAAACCCCATCAATTCACCCCTCCACTTT
.	TRBV4-2	TRBJ2-5	.	CASSWGLTQYF	TGTGCCAGCAGCTGGGGTCTGACCCAGTACTTC
.	TRBV27	TRBJ2-7	.	CASSFNMVEQYF	TGTGCCAGCAGTTTTAATATGGTCGAGCAGTACTTC
TRBD2	TRBV7-9	TRBJ2-5	.	CASSFTRLAVETQYF	TGTGCCAGCAGCTTCACCAGACTAGCCGTAGAGACCCAGTACTTC
TRBD1	TRBV5-6	TRBJ1-6	.	CASSSITGGRNSPLHF	TGTGCCAGCAGCTCGATCACAGGGGGAAGGAATTCACCCCTCCACTTT
.	TRBV30	TRBJ1-4	.	CAWSEVLGGGKLFF	TGTGCCTGGAGCGAAGTCCTTGGGGGGGGAAAACTGTTTTTT
TRBD2	TRBV7-2	TRBJ2-3	.	CASSRTSGSLDTQYF	TGTGCCAGCAGTCGGACTAGCGGGAGTCTAGATACGCAGTATTTT
TRBD2	TRBV7-9	TRBJ2-3	.	CASMGLAPFSTDTQYF	TGTGCCAGCATGGGACTAGCCCCTTTCAGCACAGATACGCAGTATTTT
TRBD2	TRBV27	TRBJ2-1	.	CASSRSGTSGSSYNEQFF	TGTGCCAGCAGTCGATCCGGGACTAGCGGGAGCTCCTACAATGAGCAGTTCTTC
.	TRBV11-1	TRBJ2-1	.	CASSLGGSTYNEQFF	TGTGCCAGCAGCTTGGGCGGATCAACCTACAATGAGCAGTTCTTC
.	TRBV7-6	TRBJ2-5	.	CASSLGGSLETQYF	TGTGCCAGCAGCTTAGGCGGCTCACTAGAGACCCAGTACTTC
TRBD2	TRBV27	TRBJ2-5	.	CASSPRLAGKETQYF	TGTGCCAGCAGTCCCCGACTAGCGGGCAAAGAGACCCAGTACTTC